Listed below are T cell receptor beta chains from one sample, sequenced in a study of T cell responses to AZD1222 COVID-19 vaccine. Sequencing used immunoSEQ multiplex PCR; TCRdb keeps in-frame clones, though not all of them. The data show tens of thousands of clones, with 75% to 95% seen just once and 25% to 30% held by the top ten. The input for sequencing was peripheral blood, taken 28 days after the second AZD1222 dose. The receptors derive from an adult who received the AZD1222 COVID-19 vaccine. Both conserved end residues are part of each CDR3. A D gene is named only where the DNA matches it firmly. A clone size is listed for some rows: how often the clone was seen (once, few, many), or a class if it is expanded.

DNA	CDR3	size	V	D	J	length
TGTGCCAGCAGCACGGGACAGGGGGCGGTTGAAGCTTTCTTT	CASSTGQGAVEAFF	-	TRBV7-2	TRBD1	TRBJ1-1	14
TGTGCCAGCAGTCCTACGACTCGACTAGCGGGAGGATACGAGCAGTACTTC	CASSPTTRLAGGYEQYF	-	TRBV28	TRBD2	TRBJ2-7	17
TGCGCCAGCAGCGATCCGGACAGGGAGAATCAGCCCCAGCATTTT	CASSDPDRENQPQHF	-	TRBV10-2	TRBD1	TRBJ1-5	15
TGCGCCAGCAGCCCTGAGGGGTCTAATGAAAAACTGTTTTTT	CASSPEGSNEKLFF	-	TRBV5-1	-	TRBJ1-4	14
TGTGCCAGCAGTGAAGTCTTTGGGGCCCCCGAGCAGTACTTC	CASSEVFGAPEQYF	few	TRBV6-1	-	TRBJ2-7	14
TGCGCCAGCCGGCGGAAGGGGGGGGATAATTCACCCCTCCACTTT	CASRRKGGDNSPLHF	-	TRBV23-1	-	TRBJ1-6	15
TGTGCCTGGACAGGGGAAGAGACCCAGTACTTC	CAWTGEETQYF	-	TRBV30	-	TRBJ2-5	11
TGTGCCAGCAGGATGGGACAGGACTACACTGAAGCTTTCTTT	CASRMGQDYTEAFF	-	TRBV2	TRBD1	TRBJ1-1	14
TGTGCCAGCTCCCCCCTAGGGGAGACCCAGTACTTC	CASSPLGETQYF	-	TRBV3-1/TRBV3-2	-	TRBJ2-5	12
TGTGCCAGCAGCTTTTCTACTAGCGGGAGCAACGAGCAGTACTTC	CASSFSTSGSNEQYF	-	TRBV7-9	TRBD2	TRBJ2-7	15
TGTGCCAGCAGTTATTCGTATGAGCAGTACTTC	CASSYSYEQYF	-	TRBV28	-	TRBJ2-7	11
TGTGCCAGCAGCGTTCTCGGGAGGGCGGGACCCCCACGCCCCGGGGAGCTGTTTTTT	CASSVLGRAGPPRPGELFF	-	TRBV9	TRBD2	TRBJ2-2	19
TGTGCCAGCAGCGTAGGGGACAGGGGGAACTACGAGCAGTACTTC	CASSVGDRGNYEQYF	-	TRBV9	TRBD1	TRBJ2-7	15
TGTGCCAGCAGCCCCTTGGGGGGGGCTTGGGATTCACCCCTCCACTTT	CASSPLGGAWDSPLHF	-	TRBV9	-	TRBJ1-6	16
TGTGCCAGCAGCCTTCGTGGGAGGGGGTACGAGCAGTACTTC	CASSLRGRGYEQYF	-	TRBV5-6	-	TRBJ2-7	14
TGTGCCAGCAGTTACCGGGGTAGAGGCGGCTACACCTTC	CASSYRGRGGYTF	-	TRBV28	-	TRBJ1-2	13
TGTGCCAGCAGCCAAGAGGGCCTGGTAGGGAACACCGGGGAGCTGTTTTTT	CASSQEGLVGNTGELFF	-	TRBV4-2	-	TRBJ2-2	17
TGTGCCAGTAGTTCCTCCGGGACAGTGCCAGATACGCAGTATTTT	CASSSSGTVPDTQYF	-	TRBV19	TRBD1	TRBJ2-3	15